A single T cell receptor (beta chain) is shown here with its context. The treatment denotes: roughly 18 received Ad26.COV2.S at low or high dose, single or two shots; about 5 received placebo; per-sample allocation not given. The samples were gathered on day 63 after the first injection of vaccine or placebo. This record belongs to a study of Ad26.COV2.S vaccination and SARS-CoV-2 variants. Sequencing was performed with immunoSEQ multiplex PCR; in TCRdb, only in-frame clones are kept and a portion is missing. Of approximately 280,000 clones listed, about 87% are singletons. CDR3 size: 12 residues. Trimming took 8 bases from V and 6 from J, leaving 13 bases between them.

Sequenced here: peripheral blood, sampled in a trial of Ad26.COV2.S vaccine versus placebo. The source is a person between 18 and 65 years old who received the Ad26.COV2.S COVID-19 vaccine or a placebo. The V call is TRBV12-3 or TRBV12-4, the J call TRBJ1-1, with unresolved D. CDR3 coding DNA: TGTGCCAGCGAGGCCGGCCCAGCTGAAGCTTTCTTT. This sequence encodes CASEAGPAEAFF.